The 31 T cell receptor beta chains reported below all come from one sample, sequenced in a study of PD-1 blockade in classical Hodgkin lymphoma. The protocol was immunoSEQ multiplex PCR, while the TCRdb copy is restricted to in-frame clones and leaves out a portion. The data contain 40,000 to 50,000 clones, roughly 69% of them singletons. Specified time point: cycle 4 day 1 (C4D1), after more than five weeks of nivolumab. Autologous stem cell transplantation was followed by relapse in every patient, and brentuximab vedotin exposure varied. The source was peripheral blood mononuclear cells (PBMCs), collected before the fourth cycle of nivolumab. The receptor source for this set is a human donor with classical Hodgkin lymphoma.

V is TRBV4-2 and J is TRBJ1-2, with unresolved D. Trimming pared 0 bases from V and 4 bases from J, leaving 15 bases between. CDR1 LGHNA and CDR2 YNFKEQ come from the germline V gene. This CDR3 region has 16 residues. For the CDR3, the DNA is TGTGCCAGCAGCCAAGATCCCTGGAACCTGGCCTATGGCTACACCTTC. Translation: CASSQDPWNLAYGYTF.

V and J are TRBV19 and TRBJ2-3; no definite D call. Germline CDR1 is LNHDA and CDR2 is SQIVND (reference sequence). The V end was cut by 7 bases, the J end by 2 bases, with 16 bases between. There are 15 residues in the CDR3. The CDR3 protein is CASTGLVGYTDTQYF. CDR3 nucleotides: TGTGCCAGTACGGGTTTAGTCGGGTACACAGATACGCAGTATTTT.

The V gene is TRBV15, the J gene TRBJ1-2; D gene uncertain. Germline CDR1 LNHNV, CDR2 YYDKDF (reference sequence). CDR3 size: 13 residues. Trimming pared 1 base from V and 0 bases from J, leaving 3 bases between. The CDR3 region has the DNA TGTGCCACCAGCAGAGGTACTAACTATGGCTACACCTTC. Its translation is CATSRGTNYGYTF.

The J gene is TRBJ2-1, the V gene TRBV13, with TRBD2 matching 10 bases. V lost 5 bases to trimming and J lost 0 bases; unmatched junction nucleotides: 7. Germline V gene lookup returns CDR1 PRHDT and CDR2 FYEKMQ (reference sequence). This CDR3 region has 17 residues. The CDR3 coding sequence is TGTGCCAGCAGCAACGCGCTAGCGGGGGCCTCCTACAATGAGCAGTTCTTC. Its translation: CASSNALAGASYNEQFF.

The rearrangement links TRBV9 to TRBJ2-1; 10 nucleotides agree with TRBD1. Per germline, CDR1 SGDLS and CDR2 YYNGEE. The CDR3 is made up of 14 amino acids. J was trimmed by 8 bases and V by 3 bases; bases with no gene match: 5. The chain's CDR3 is CASSAPTGGYEQFF. Written as DNA, the CDR3 is TGTGCCAGCAGCGCGCCGACAGGGGGCTATGAGCAGTTCTTC.

J is TRBJ1-3 and V is TRBV28; possibly TRBD1 for D (6 bases). V was pared by 8 bases and J by 3 bases, with 14 bases between. The CDR3 extends over 14 amino acids. Germline assignment: CDR1 MDHEN and CDR2 SYDVKM. The CDR3 spells CASRFRGNGNTIYF. CDR3 DNA sequence: TGTGCCAGCCGATTCAGGGGAAATGGAAACACCATATATTTT.

The V gene is TRBV11-2, the J gene TRBJ1-1; D might be TRBD1 (5 bases). The CDR3 is 17 amino acids. Germline-derived CDR1 and CDR2 are SGHAT and FQNNGV. Trimming removed 5 bases from V and 1 base from J, with 20 bases in between. CDR3: CASSLPEDGGANTEAFF. The CDR3 coding sequence is TGTGCCAGCAGCCTCCCAGAGGACGGAGGGGCGAACACTGAAGCTTTCTTT.

The table lists this clone with a few counts. The chain uses TRBV4-1 and TRBJ2-5, with 8 bases that match TRBD2. The junction had 17 bases not matched to a gene; V was cut back by 4 bases and J by 4 bases. The V gene's germline CDR1 is MGHRA and CDR2 YSYEKL. This CDR3 has 18 amino acids. DNA for the CDR3: TGCGCCAGCAGCCCCGACCACCTTAGCGGGGAGTATGGAGAGACCCAGTACTTC. It codes for CASSPDHLSGEYGETQYF.

The chain uses TRBV5-6 and TRBJ2-7, with 8 bases that match TRBD1. Germline trimming cut 2 bases from V and 6 bases from J; bases unmatched to any gene: 4. The CDR3 has 13 residues. Germline CDR1 is SGHDT and CDR2 is YYEEEE. The chain's CDR3 is CASSFVQGGEQYF. For the CDR3, the DNA is TGTGCCAGCAGCTTTGTACAGGGGGGCGAGCAGTACTTC.

Note on this clone: One end of the junction is discordant with germline, which a read error may explain. In DNA form, the CDR3 reads TGTGCTAGCAGCTTAGCAGGACAGGTAGAGACCCAGTACTTC. Amino acid sequence: CASSLAGQVETQYF. The gene calls are TRBV7-7 and TRBJ2-5; TRBD1 agrees at 7 bases. Germline CDR1 and CDR2: SSHAT and FNYEAQ (reference sequence). The CDR3 length is 14 residues.

The gene calls are TRBV30 and TRBJ1-2, with TRBD1 as a possible D gene (5 bases). Germline V gene lookup returns CDR1 GTSNPN and CDR2 SVGIG (reference sequence). The length of the CDR3 is 14 residues. The V and J ends lost 0 bases and 3 bases respectively, with 11 bases between them. This CDR3 is CAWSVGGADYGYTF. CDR3 DNA: TGTGCCTGGAGTGTCGGTGGGGCAGACTATGGCTACACCTTC.

The rearrangement uses TRBV28 and TRBJ1-1; 8 positions agree with TRBD1. CDR3 size: 15 residues. Germline V CDR1 and CDR2: MDHEN, SYDVKM. J was trimmed by 0 bases and V by 8 bases; bases with no gene match: 8. The DNA for the CDR3 is TGTGCCAGCTTTGGCAGGGGGCCCTTGAACACTGAAGCTTTCTTT. Its protein product is CASFGRGPLNTEAFF. The full variable domain, its missing parts supplied by reference TRBV28 and TRBJ1-1, is DVKVTQSSRYLVKRTGEKVFLECVQDMDHENMFWYRQDPGLGLRLIYFSYDVKMKEKGDIPEGYSVSREKKERFSLILESASTNQTSMYLCASFGRGPLNTEAFFGQGTRLTVV.

This clone was seen a few times. The chain has TRBV4-1 and TRBJ2-1; TRBD2 might be the D (7 bases). This CDR3 has 18 residues. CDR1 and CDR2 from the germline V gene are MGHRA and YSYEKL. Trimming removed 0 bases from V and 1 base from J, with 16 bases in between. The CDR3 is CASSQDRGGAASYNEQFF. The CDR3 nucleotides are TGCGCCAGCAGCCAAGATAGGGGGGGAGCGGCTTCCTACAATGAGCAGTTCTTC.

The chain links TRBV27 to TRBJ2-1; unclear D gene. V lost 5 bases and J lost 4, with 15 bases in between. This CDR3 comprises 15 residues. The germline V gene encodes CDR1 MNHEY and CDR2 SMNVEV (reference sequence). CDR3 DNA sequence: TGTGCCAGCAGTCTTGTAGACGCCCGATACAATGAGCAGTTCTTC. This codes for CASSLVDARYNEQFF.

The chain recombines TRBV6-4 with TRBJ2-2, with D possibly being TRBD2 (5 bases). The CDR3 spans 14 residues. Germline CDR1 reads MRHNA; CDR2 reads SNTAGT. Trimming stripped 2 bases from V and 1 base from J, with 5 bases between. CDR3 in amino acids: CASSDEGNTGELFF. The CDR3 region has the DNA TGTGCCAGCAGTGACGAGGGGAACACCGGGGAGCTGTTTTTT.

This clone showed up just once. The CDR3, as DNA: TGTGCCAGTAGTATAGATCGAGCCTTCAATCAGCCCCAGCATTTT. The encoded protein is CASSIDRAFNQPQHF. This chain connects TRBV19 to TRBJ1-5; D gene ambiguous. This CDR3 has 15 residues. Per germline, CDR1 LNHDA and CDR2 SQIVND (reference sequence). V lost 0 bases and J 3 bases, leaving 9 bases between the germline ends.

This clone was seen just once. DNA of the CDR3: TGTGCCAGCAGCTTAGGCGGTGGAGGGGTTAGCAATCAGCCCCAGCATTTT. This sequence encodes CASSLGGGGVSNQPQHF. This chain joins TRBV11-2 and TRBJ1-5; a weak D match, TRBD1 (5 bases). CDR1 SGHAT and CDR2 FQNNGV come from the germline V gene. Trimming left V 1 base short and J 0 bases short, with 13 bases between. The CDR3 runs to 17 residues. The variable domain in full, completed from reference TRBV11-2 and TRBJ1-5, reads EAGVAQSPRYKIIEKRQSVAFWCNPISGHATLYWYQQILGQGPKLLIQFQNNGVVDDSQLPKDRFSAERLKGVDSTLKIQPAKLEDSAVYLCASSLGGGGVSNQPQHFGDGTRLSIL.

The chain is built from TRBV2 and TRBJ2-5, with TRBD2 matching over 7 bases. This CDR3 has 17 residues. The germline V gene has CDR1 SNHLY and CDR2 FYNNEI. Losses at the gene ends were 3 bases for V and 1 base for J; bases not matched to a gene: 11. As DNA, the CDR3 is TGTGCCAGCAGTGATCCCCCAGCGGGGCTACTCCAAGAGACCCAGTACTTC. This codes for CASSDPPAGLLQETQYF.

This clone appeared a few times. The CDR3 DNA is TGTGCCATCAGTAAGACCGGGACAGCCTGGCAGAGTGATAATTCACCCCTCCACTTT. It translates to CAISKTGTAWQSDNSPLHF. This chain connects TRBV10-3 to TRBJ1-6; 7 bases are shared with TRBD1. Looked up from germline, CDR1 is ENHRY and CDR2 is SYGVKD. CDR3 length: 19 residues. The ends lost 5 bases at V and 5 bases at J; junction bases unmatched: 18.

The V gene is TRBV5-4, the J gene TRBJ2-3, with 11 bases lining up with TRBD2. Germline V gene lookup returns CDR1 SGHNT and CDR2 YYREEE (reference sequence). Trimming removed 3 bases from V and 3 bases from J; junction bases left unmatched: 9. The CDR3 is made up of 17 amino acids. The CDR3 region has the DNA TGTGCCAGCAGCTCAAATAGCGGGGGGGTATTTACAGATACGCAGTATTTT. It yields the protein CASSSNSGGVFTDTQYF.

This chain links TRBV19 with TRBJ2-1; 9 nucleotides align to TRBD1. Per germline, CDR1 LNHDA and CDR2 SQIVND (reference sequence). V was clipped by 4 bases and J by 5 bases; unmatched bases: 3. The CDR3 covers 14 residues. As DNA, the CDR3 is TGTGCCAGTAGTAGGGGACAGGGTGACAATGAGCAGTTCTTC. Amino acids: CASSRGQGDNEQFF.

The chain joins TRBV7-9 to TRBJ1-2; TRBD1 might be the D (6 bases). V was pared by 5 bases and J by 4 bases, with 14 bases between. Germline V CDR1 and CDR2: SEHNR, FQNEAQ (reference sequence). This CDR3 comprises 14 residues. The CDR3 sequence: CASSSPQGPYGYTF. The CDR3 DNA sequence: TGTGCCAGCAGCAGTCCACAGGGCCCCTATGGCTACACCTTC. The whole variable domain, filled in from reference TRBV7-9 and TRBJ1-2, reads DTGVSQNPRHKITKRGQNVTFRCDPISEHNRLYWYRQTLGQGPEFLTYFQNEAQLEKSRLLSDRFSAERPKGSFSTLEIQRTEQGDSAMYLCASSSPQGPYGYTFGSGTRLTVV.

The rearrangement uses TRBV29-1 and TRBJ2-4, with 9 bases fitting TRBD2. The CDR3 covers 14 residues. Germline trimming cut 4 bases from V and 7 bases from J; bases unmatched to any gene: 8. Germline V gene lookup returns CDR1 SQVTM and CDR2 ANQGSEA. CDR3 sequence (DNA): TGCAGCGTTGTTGGCGGGGGGGCAGGTAACATTCAGTACTTC. It translates to CSVVGGGAGNIQYF.

V is TRBV6-1 and J is TRBJ2-1; the match to TRBD2 covers 8 bases. The ends lost 0 bases at V and 8 bases at J; junction bases unmatched: 12. CDR3 length equals 17 residues. Germline V gene sequence: CDR1 MNHNS, CDR2 SASEGT. The CDR3 coding sequence is TGTGCCAGCAGTGAAGCTGGAGGCGGGGGGCTTCCCTATGAGCAGTTCTTC. Residues: CASSEAGGGGLPYEQFF.

The chain joins TRBV19 to TRBJ2-7; D is undetermined. The CDR3 extends over 13 amino acids. V was pared by 1 base and J by 3 bases, with 7 bases between. The germline V gene encodes CDR1 LNHDA and CDR2 SQIVND (reference sequence). As DNA, the CDR3 is TGTGCCAGTAGTATAGGACTGTTCTACGAGCAGTACTTC. Its protein product is CASSIGLFYEQYF.

J is TRBJ2-7 and V is TRBV5-1; perhaps TRBD2 as D (6 bases). The V end was cut by 2 bases, the J end by 3 bases, with 15 bases between. In germline, CDR1 is SGHRS, CDR2 YFSETQ. The CDR3 spans 15 residues. In DNA, the CDR3 is TGCGCCAGCAGCTTCTTCTCCACTAGCCGCTACGAGCAGTACTTC. It codes for CASSFFSTSRYEQYF.

The J gene is TRBJ2-3, the V gene TRBV7-6; possibly TRBD1 for D (6 bases). Trimming left V 5 bases short and J 8 bases short, with 11 bases between. CDR3 length equals 12 residues. CDR1 SGHVS and CDR2 FNYEAQ come from the germline V gene. CDR3 sequence reads: CASSPTGVTQYF. Here the CDR3 DNA reads TGTGCCAGCAGCCCGACAGGAGTTACGCAGTATTTT.

There are a few counts of this clone. V usage is TRBV6-6 and J usage is TRBJ2-7, with 8 bases lining up with TRBD1. Per germline, CDR1 MNHNY and CDR2 SVGAGI (reference sequence). The CDR3 spans 15 residues. Trimming took 6 bases from V and 0 from J; bases not matched to a gene: 7. The CDR3 region is CASRVGTGTSYEQYF. The CDR3, as DNA: TGTGCCAGCAGGGTGGGGACAGGAACCTCCTACGAGCAGTACTTC.

The J gene is TRBJ2-3, the V gene TRBV6-5; the match to TRBD2 covers 11 bases. The CDR3 is made up of 16 amino acids. Trimming removed 0 bases from V and 5 bases from J; junction bases left unmatched: 4. Germline CDR1 reads MNHEY; CDR2 reads SVGAGI. CDR3 protein: CASSYSVAGGEDTQYF. CDR3 DNA sequence: TGTGCCAGCAGTTACTCGGTAGCGGGGGGGGAAGATACGCAGTATTTT.

CDR3 amino acids: CASSPRTASNYGYTF. The CDR3 DNA sequence: TGTGCCAGCAGCCCCAGGACAGCTTCTAACTATGGCTACACCTTC. This chain links TRBV6-6 with TRBJ1-2; a possible D gene is TRBD1 (6 bases). From germline, CDR1 is MNHNY and CDR2 SVGAGI (reference sequence). The ends were cut back, 6 bases at V and 0 bases at J, with 14 bases in the middle. This CDR3 region has 15 residues.

This clone was recorded once. The chain employs TRBV4-3 and TRBJ2-7, with 8 bases identical to TRBD1. The CDR3 is 19 amino acids. Germline V gives CDR1 LGHNA, CDR2 YSLEER. Trimming cost V 0 bases and J 6 bases; bases outside gene matches: 19. The CDR3 protein is CASSQDHPGQGADSGEQYF. CDR3 nucleotide sequence: TGCGCCAGCAGCCAAGACCACCCGGGGCAGGGGGCGGATAGTGGCGAGCAGTACTTC.